The rows below give T cell receptor beta chains drawn from one sample of a study of CD8+CD57+ T cells in acquired aplastic anemia. From the reads, TCRdb called clonotypes with MiXCR, one entry per CDR3 protein. Of 250,000 to 350,000 distinct CDR3 sequences listed, around three fifths are singletons. Sequenced: sorted CD4+, CD8+, or CD8+CD57+ T cells (not recorded which) from PBMCs. Source of these receptors: a human donor with aplastic anemia. Both conserved end residues are part of each CDR3. Fields, in order: clone size, CDR3 length, V gene, D gene, J gene, CDR3 protein, CDR3 DNA. The D gene is left open where the match is weak. For some rows the clone size is stated as once, few or many, or as a class when expanded; others skip it.

clone_size: few; cdr3_length: 15; v_call: TRBV7-6; d_call: NA; j_call: TRBJ2-7; cdr3_aa: CASSPRSRGNYEQYF; cdr3_nt: TGTGCCAGCAGTCCAAGGTCTAGGGGGAACTACGAGCAGTACTTC
clone_size: NA; cdr3_length: 17; v_call: TRBV9; d_call: TRBD1; j_call: TRBJ1-2; cdr3_aa: CASSAIPGTGVDYGYTF; cdr3_nt: TGTGCCAGCAGCGCTATCCCCGGGACAGGTGTAGACTATGGCTACACCTTC
clone_size: many; cdr3_length: 15; v_call: TRBV7-2; d_call: NA; j_call: TRBJ2-7; cdr3_aa: CASTLSPLLTYEQYF; cdr3_nt: TGTGCCAGCACCCTATCACCACTCTTAACCTACGAGCAGTACTTC
clone_size: NA; cdr3_length: 15; v_call: TRBV7-9; d_call: TRBD1; j_call: TRBJ2-3; cdr3_aa: CASSVGQGVTDTQYF; cdr3_nt: TGTGCCAGCAGCGTGGGACAGGGCGTCACAGATACGCAGTATTTT
clone_size: few; cdr3_length: 14; v_call: TRBV7-8; d_call: NA; j_call: TRBJ1-1; cdr3_aa: CASIRDDMSTEAFF; cdr3_nt: TGTGCCAGCATCAGGGATGACATGAGCACTGAAGCTTTCTTT
clone_size: NA; cdr3_length: 14; v_call: TRBV7-2; d_call: TRBD1; j_call: TRBJ1-5; cdr3_aa: CASSLGTGDQPQHF; cdr3_nt: TGTGCCAGCAGTCTAGGGACAGGGGACCAGCCCCAGCATTTT
clone_size: NA; cdr3_length: 14; v_call: TRBV24-1; d_call: TRBD1; j_call: TRBJ1-1; cdr3_aa: CATQAGGLNTEAFF; cdr3_nt: TGTGCCACCCAAGCAGGGGGCTTGAACACTGAAGCTTTCTTT
clone_size: many; cdr3_length: 15; v_call: TRBV5-1; d_call: NA; j_call: TRBJ2-3; cdr3_aa: CASSSSFSDTDTQYF; cdr3_nt: TGCGCCAGCAGCTCCAGTTTTTCGGACACAGATACGCAGTATTTT
clone_size: few; cdr3_length: 14; v_call: TRBV2; d_call: TRBD1; j_call: TRBJ2-7; cdr3_aa: CASTSQGQDYEQYF; cdr3_nt: TGTGCCAGCACCTCCCAGGGACAGGACTACGAGCAGTACTTC
clone_size: many; cdr3_length: 15; v_call: TRBV7-3; d_call: TRBD1; j_call: TRBJ2-7; cdr3_aa: CASSLNPGQGYEQYF; cdr3_nt: TGTGCCAGCAGCTTAAACCCGGGACAGGGCTACGAGCAGTACTTC
clone_size: few; cdr3_length: 18; v_call: TRBV15; d_call: TRBD2; j_call: TRBJ2-2; cdr3_aa: CATSRDPAGGKFTGELFF; cdr3_nt: TGTGCCACCAGCAGAGATCCAGCGGGAGGGAAATTTACCGGGGAGCTGTTTTTT
clone_size: NA; cdr3_length: 15; v_call: TRBV20-1; d_call: TRBD1; j_call: TRBJ2-7; cdr3_aa: CGARASDRGFYGQYF; cdr3_nt: TGCGGTGCTAGAGCTTCGGACAGGGGTTTTTACGGGCAGTACTTC
clone_size: once; cdr3_length: 14; v_call: TRBV29-1; d_call: TRBD1; j_call: TRBJ2-7; cdr3_aa: CSATGGTSLYEQYF; cdr3_nt: TGCAGCGCCACAGGGGGGACATCCCTTTACGAGCAGTACTTC
clone_size: NA; cdr3_length: 16; v_call: TRBV7-3; d_call: NA; j_call: TRBJ2-2; cdr3_aa: CASSSSGGGSSGELFF; cdr3_nt: TGTGCCAGCAGCTCTTCTGGGGGCGGGTCGTCCGGGGAGCTGTTTTTT
clone_size: NA; cdr3_length: 14; v_call: TRBV20-1; d_call: TRBD2; j_call: TRBJ2-1; cdr3_aa: CSASPTSGGDEQFF; cdr3_nt: TGCAGTGCTTCTCCCACTAGCGGGGGGGATGAGCAGTTCTTC
clone_size: many; cdr3_length: 19; v_call: TRBV15; d_call: NA; j_call: TRBJ2-1; cdr3_aa: CATSRHSAGRTPSYNEQFF; cdr3_nt: TGTGCCACCAGCAGACACTCGGCGGGTAGGACCCCTTCCTACAATGAGCAGTTCTTC
clone_size: NA; cdr3_length: 17; v_call: TRBV20-1; d_call: TRBD1; j_call: TRBJ1-5; cdr3_aa: CSAIQGARTYSNQPQHF; cdr3_nt: TGCAGTGCCATCCAGGGGGCAAGGACGTATAGCAATCAGCCCCAGCATTTT
clone_size: NA; cdr3_length: 12; v_call: TRBV20-1; d_call: NA; j_call: TRBJ1-1; cdr3_aa: CSARVGETEAFF; cdr3_nt: TGCAGTGCTAGAGTAGGGGAGACTGAAGCTTTCTTT
clone_size: NA; cdr3_length: 14; v_call: TRBV29-1; d_call: NA; j_call: TRBJ1-2; cdr3_aa: CSVDMELGNYGYTF; cdr3_nt: TGCAGCGTTGATATGGAACTTGGGAACTATGGCTACACCTTC
clone_size: NA; cdr3_length: 14; v_call: TRBV9; d_call: NA; j_call: TRBJ2-6; cdr3_aa: CASSDGSGANVLTF; cdr3_nt: TGTGCCAGCAGCGATGGATCTGGGGCCAACGTCCTGACTTTC
clone_size: NA; cdr3_length: 16; v_call: TRBV13; d_call: NA; j_call: TRBJ2-7; cdr3_aa: CASSLSGGPSSYEQYF; cdr3_nt: TGTGCCAGCAGCCTATCCGGGGGGCCCTCCTCCTACGAGCAGTACTTC
clone_size: many; cdr3_length: 11; v_call: TRBV2; d_call: NA; j_call: TRBJ1-2; cdr3_aa: CASSVGYGYTF; cdr3_nt: TGTGCCAGCAGTGTAGGCTATGGCTACACCTTC
clone_size: NA; cdr3_length: 14; v_call: TRBV24-1; d_call: TRBD1; j_call: TRBJ2-7; cdr3_aa: CATQDGDRNYEQYF; cdr3_nt: TGTGCCACTCAAGATGGGGACAGAAACTACGAGCAGTACTTC
clone_size: NA; cdr3_length: 17; v_call: TRBV2; d_call: NA; j_call: TRBJ2-5; cdr3_aa: CASKEGASLVGQETQYF; cdr3_nt: TGTGCCAGCAAAGAAGGGGCCAGCTTGGTAGGGCAAGAGACCCAGTACTTC
clone_size: NA; cdr3_length: 15; v_call: TRBV6-5; d_call: NA; j_call: TRBJ2-7; cdr3_aa: CASRSTGTGPYEQYF; cdr3_nt: TGTGCCAGCAGGTCGACGGGGACCGGACCCTACGAGCAGTACTTC
clone_size: many; cdr3_length: 17; v_call: TRBV19; d_call: NA; j_call: TRBJ2-2; cdr3_aa: CASSPGLGAGNTGELFF; cdr3_nt: TGTGCCAGTTCCCCGGGGCTCGGAGCCGGGAACACCGGGGAGCTGTTTTTT
clone_size: NA; cdr3_length: 14; v_call: TRBV4-3; d_call: NA; j_call: TRBJ2-7; cdr3_aa: CASSQGPRSYEQYF; cdr3_nt: TGCGCCAGCAGCCAAGGCCCTAGGAGCTACGAGCAGTACTTC
clone_size: NA; cdr3_length: 15; v_call: TRBV7-8; d_call: NA; j_call: TRBJ2-4; cdr3_aa: CASSLQPDTKNIQYF; cdr3_nt: TGTGCCAGCAGCTTACAACCGGATACCAAAAACATTCAGTACTTC
clone_size: many; cdr3_length: 16; v_call: TRBV19; d_call: NA; j_call: TRBJ1-3; cdr3_aa: CASRSHPGDSGNTIYF; cdr3_nt: TGTGCCAGTAGGAGTCATCCAGGGGACTCTGGAAACACCATATATTTT
clone_size: NA; cdr3_length: 17; v_call: TRBV9; d_call: TRBD2; j_call: TRBJ2-7; cdr3_aa: CASSARVTSGGAYEQYF; cdr3_nt: TGTGCCAGCAGCGCCCGCGTGACTAGCGGGGGGGCCTACGAGCAGTACTTC
clone_size: many; cdr3_length: 12; v_call: TRBV28; d_call: NA; j_call: TRBJ2-7; cdr3_aa: CATLERGYEQYF; cdr3_nt: TGTGCCACCTTGGAGAGAGGTTACGAGCAGTACTTC
clone_size: NA; cdr3_length: 14; v_call: TRBV29-1; d_call: TRBD1; j_call: TRBJ1-4; cdr3_aa: CSASKAGQGEKLFF; cdr3_nt: TGCAGCGCTAGCAAGGCGGGACAGGGTGAAAAACTGTTTTTT
clone_size: NA; cdr3_length: 13; v_call: TRBV12-3/TRBV12-4; d_call: NA; j_call: TRBJ2-7; cdr3_aa: CASTRTHTGEQYF; cdr3_nt: TGTGCCAGCACCCGGACCCATACGGGAGAGCAGTACTTC
clone_size: many; cdr3_length: 18; v_call: TRBV12-3/TRBV12-4; d_call: NA; j_call: TRBJ1-1; cdr3_aa: CASSLFARYDRPNTEAFF; cdr3_nt: TGTGCCAGCAGTTTATTCGCTAGATATGACAGGCCGAACACTGAAGCTTTCTTT
clone_size: many; cdr3_length: 16; v_call: TRBV19; d_call: NA; j_call: TRBJ2-6; cdr3_aa: CASSPRFGTGANVLTF; cdr3_nt: TGTGCCAGTAGCCCCCGGTTTGGTACTGGGGCCAACGTCCTGACTTTC
clone_size: NA; cdr3_length: 16; v_call: TRBV24-1; d_call: NA; j_call: TRBJ2-7; cdr3_aa: CATSDSRHGRGGEQYF; cdr3_nt: TGTGCCACCAGTGATTCACGACACGGACGTGGGGGGGAGCAGTACTTC
clone_size: once; cdr3_length: 12; v_call: TRBV12-3/TRBV12-4; d_call: NA; j_call: TRBJ2-7; cdr3_aa: CASTQGGYEQYF; cdr3_nt: TGTGCCAGCACCCAAGGAGGCTACGAGCAGTACTTC
clone_size: many; cdr3_length: 12; v_call: TRBV2; d_call: NA; j_call: TRBJ2-2; cdr3_aa: CASREDTGELFF; cdr3_nt: TGTGCCAGCAGGGAAGACACCGGGGAGCTGTTTTTT
clone_size: many; cdr3_length: 14; v_call: TRBV11-2; d_call: NA; j_call: TRBJ2-2; cdr3_aa: CASSLSQGSGELFF; cdr3_nt: TGTGCCAGCAGCTTGTCACAGGGATCCGGGGAGCTGTTTTTT
clone_size: NA; cdr3_length: 16; v_call: TRBV2; d_call: NA; j_call: TRBJ1-6; cdr3_aa: CASSSLADGEHSPLHF; cdr3_nt: TGTGCCAGCAGTTCTCTAGCGGACGGGGAACATTCACCCCTCCACTTT
clone_size: NA; cdr3_length: 15; v_call: TRBV20-1; d_call: NA; j_call: TRBJ2-5; cdr3_aa: CSARVDSRSQETQYF; cdr3_nt: TGCAGTGCTAGAGTAGACAGTCGAAGCCAAGAGACCCAGTACTTC